This T cell receptor beta chain was found in a study of monozygotic twins with inflammatory bowel disease. Germline loops: CDR1 DFQATT, CDR2 SNEGSKA (reference sequence). The CDR3 is 14 amino acids. TCRdb reanalyzed the 5' RACE reads and collapses them to one entry per CDR3 protein, without DNA. The sample holds 93,000 or so distinct CDR3 sequences. The origin of this receptor is a human donor with ulcerative colitis or Crohn's disease, or a healthy co-twin of an affected twin (not recorded which). The material sequenced was blood. This rearrangement joins TRBV20-1 to TRBJ2-3. The CDR3: CSAWAFGTTDTQYF.